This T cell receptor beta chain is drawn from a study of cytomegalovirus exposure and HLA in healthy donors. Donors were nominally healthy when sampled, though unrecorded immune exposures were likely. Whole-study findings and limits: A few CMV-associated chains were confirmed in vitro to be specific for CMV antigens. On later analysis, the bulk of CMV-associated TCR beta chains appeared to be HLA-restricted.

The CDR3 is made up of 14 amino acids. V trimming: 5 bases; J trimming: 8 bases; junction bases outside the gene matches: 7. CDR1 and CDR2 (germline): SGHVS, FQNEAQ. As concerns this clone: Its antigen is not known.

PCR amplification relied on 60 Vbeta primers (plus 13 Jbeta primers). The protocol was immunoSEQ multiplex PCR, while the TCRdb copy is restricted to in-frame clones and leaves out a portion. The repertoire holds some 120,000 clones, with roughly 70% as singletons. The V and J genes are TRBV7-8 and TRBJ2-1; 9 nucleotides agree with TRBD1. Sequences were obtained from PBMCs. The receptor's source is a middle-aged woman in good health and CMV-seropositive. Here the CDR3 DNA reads TGTGCCAGCAGCCAAGAGGGACAGGGCTATGAGCAGTTCTTC. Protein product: CASSQEGQGYEQFF.